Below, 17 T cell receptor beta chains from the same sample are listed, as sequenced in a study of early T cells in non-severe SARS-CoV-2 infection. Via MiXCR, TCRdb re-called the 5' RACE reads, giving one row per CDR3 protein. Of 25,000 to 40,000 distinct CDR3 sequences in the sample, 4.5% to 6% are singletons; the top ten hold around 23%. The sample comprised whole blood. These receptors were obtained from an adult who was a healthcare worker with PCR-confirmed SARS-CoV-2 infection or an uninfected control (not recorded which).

The CDR3 sequence: CASSARAGALHF. DNA for the CDR3: TGTGCCAGCAGTGCCAGGGCAGGGGCCCTCCACTTT. The V gene is TRBV6-1, the J gene TRBJ1-6, with D tentatively TRBD1 (6 bases). The germline V and J ends were trimmed by 4 bases and 14 bases, with 12 bases remaining between them. The CDR3 has 12 amino acids. Looked up from germline, CDR1 is MNHNS and CDR2 is SASEGT.

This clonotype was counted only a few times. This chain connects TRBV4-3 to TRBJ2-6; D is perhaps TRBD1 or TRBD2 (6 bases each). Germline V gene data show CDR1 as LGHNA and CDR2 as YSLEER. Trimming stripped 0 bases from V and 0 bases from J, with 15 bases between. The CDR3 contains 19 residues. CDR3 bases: TGCGCCAGCAGCCAAGATACCGGGGGCCATAGCTCTGGGGCCAACGTCCTGACTTTC. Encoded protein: CASSQDTGGHSSGANVLTF.

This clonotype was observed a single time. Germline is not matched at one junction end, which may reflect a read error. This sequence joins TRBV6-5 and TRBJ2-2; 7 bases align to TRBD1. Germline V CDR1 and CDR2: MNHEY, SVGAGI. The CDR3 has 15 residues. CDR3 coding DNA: TGTGCCAACAGTTTGCGGACAGGGAACACCGGGGAGCTGTTTTTT. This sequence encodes CANSLRTGNTGELFF.

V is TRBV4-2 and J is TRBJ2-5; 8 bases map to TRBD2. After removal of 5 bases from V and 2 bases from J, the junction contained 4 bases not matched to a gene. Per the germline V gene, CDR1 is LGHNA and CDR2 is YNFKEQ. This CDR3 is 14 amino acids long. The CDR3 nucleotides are TGTGCCAGCAGCTTAGCGGGGACGCAAGAGACCCAGTACTTC. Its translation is CASSLAGTQETQYF.

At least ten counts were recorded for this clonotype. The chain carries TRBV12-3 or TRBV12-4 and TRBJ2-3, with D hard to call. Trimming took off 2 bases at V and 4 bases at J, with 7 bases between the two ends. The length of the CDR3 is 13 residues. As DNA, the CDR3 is TGTGCCAGCAGTTTACTCATTTCAGATACGCAGTATTTT. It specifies CASSLLISDTQYF.

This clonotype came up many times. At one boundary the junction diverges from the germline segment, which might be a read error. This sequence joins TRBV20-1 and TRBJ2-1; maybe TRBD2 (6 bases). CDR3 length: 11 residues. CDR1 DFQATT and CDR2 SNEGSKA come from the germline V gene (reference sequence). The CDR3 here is CSGVSYNEQFF. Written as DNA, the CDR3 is TGTAGCGGAGTCTCCTACAATGAGCAGTTCTTC.

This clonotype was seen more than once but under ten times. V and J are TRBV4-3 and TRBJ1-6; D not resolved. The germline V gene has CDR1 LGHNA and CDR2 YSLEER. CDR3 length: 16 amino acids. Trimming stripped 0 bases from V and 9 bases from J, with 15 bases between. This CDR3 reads CASSQDVGGEGSPLHF. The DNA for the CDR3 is TGCGCCAGCAGCCAAGATGTTGGCGGGGAGGGTTCACCCCTCCACTTT.

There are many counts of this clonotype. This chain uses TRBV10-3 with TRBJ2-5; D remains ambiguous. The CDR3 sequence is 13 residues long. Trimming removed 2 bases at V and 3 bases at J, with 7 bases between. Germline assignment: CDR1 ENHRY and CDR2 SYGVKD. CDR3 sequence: CAISEIGKETQYF. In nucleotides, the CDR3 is TGTGCCATCAGTGAGATTGGGAAAGAGACCCAGTACTTC.

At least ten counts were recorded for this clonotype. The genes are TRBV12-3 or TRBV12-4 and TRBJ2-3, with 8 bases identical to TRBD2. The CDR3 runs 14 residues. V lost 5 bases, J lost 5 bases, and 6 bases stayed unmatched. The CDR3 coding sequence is TGTGCCAGCAGTCGAGGACTAGCCGAAGATACGCAGTATTTT. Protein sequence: CASSRGLAEDTQYF.

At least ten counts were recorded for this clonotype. This chain's CDR3 is CASSRNRGSLSYEQYF. CDR3 sequence (DNA): TGTGCCAGCAGCAGAAACAGGGGGTCTCTATCCTACGAGCAGTACTTC. The chain employs TRBV6-2 or TRBV6-3 and TRBJ2-7; 8 bases fit TRBD1. CDR3 length: 16 residues. Per the germline V gene, CDR1 is MNHEY and CDR2 is SVGEGT. V was pared by 6 bases and J by 1 base, with 11 bases of the junction left unmatched.

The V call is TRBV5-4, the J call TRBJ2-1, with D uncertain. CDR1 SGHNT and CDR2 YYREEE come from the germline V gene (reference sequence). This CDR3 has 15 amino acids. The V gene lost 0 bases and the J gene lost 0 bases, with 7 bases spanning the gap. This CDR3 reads CASSLGYSSYNEQFF. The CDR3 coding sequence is TGTGCCAGCAGCTTGGGCTACAGCTCCTACAATGAGCAGTTCTTC.

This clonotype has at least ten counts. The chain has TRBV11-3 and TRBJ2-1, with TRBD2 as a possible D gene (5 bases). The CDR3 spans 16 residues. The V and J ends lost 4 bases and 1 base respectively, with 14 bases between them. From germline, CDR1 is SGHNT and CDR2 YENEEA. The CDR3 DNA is TGTGCCAGCAGCTCACGACTACTGGGATCCTACAATGAGCAGTTCTTC. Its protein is CASSSRLLGSYNEQFF.

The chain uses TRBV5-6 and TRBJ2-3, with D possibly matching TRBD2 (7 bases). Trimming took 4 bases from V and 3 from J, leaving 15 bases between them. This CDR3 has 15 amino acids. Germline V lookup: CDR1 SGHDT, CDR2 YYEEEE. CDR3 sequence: CASSPEGGWTDTQYF. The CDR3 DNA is TGTGCCAGCAGCCCCGAGGGGGGGTGGACAGATACGCAGTATTTT.

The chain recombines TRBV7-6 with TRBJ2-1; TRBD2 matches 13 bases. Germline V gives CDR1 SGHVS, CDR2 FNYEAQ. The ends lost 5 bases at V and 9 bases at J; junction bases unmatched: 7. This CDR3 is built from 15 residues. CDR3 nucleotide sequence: TGTGCCAGCAGCCTACGAGGACTAGCGGGAGTTGAGCAGTTCTTC. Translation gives CASSLRGLAGVEQFF.

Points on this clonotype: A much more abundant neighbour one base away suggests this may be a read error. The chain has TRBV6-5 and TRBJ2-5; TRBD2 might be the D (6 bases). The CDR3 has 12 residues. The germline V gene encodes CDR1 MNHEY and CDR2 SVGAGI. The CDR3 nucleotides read TGTGCCTGCAGTTCCTCTGGGGACTCGCTGAACTTC. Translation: CACSSSGDSLNF.

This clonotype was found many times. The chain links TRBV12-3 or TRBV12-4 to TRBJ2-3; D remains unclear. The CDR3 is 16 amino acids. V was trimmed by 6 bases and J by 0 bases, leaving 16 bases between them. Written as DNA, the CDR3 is TGTGCCAGCAGCCGTTATAGGTCAACTAGCACAGATACGCAGTATTTT. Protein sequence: CASSRYRSTSTDTQYF.

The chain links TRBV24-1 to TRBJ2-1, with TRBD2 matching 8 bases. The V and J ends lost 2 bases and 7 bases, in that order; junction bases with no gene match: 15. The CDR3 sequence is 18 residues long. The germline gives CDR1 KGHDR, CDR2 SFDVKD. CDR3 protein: CATSDWGGREEHLNEQFF. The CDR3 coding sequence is TGTGCCACCAGTGATTGGGGTGGGCGGGAGGAGCACTTGAATGAGCAGTTCTTC.